Shown below are 28 T cell receptor beta chains from a single sample sequenced in a study of blood T cell repertoires in COVID-19. Data came from immunoSEQ multiplex PCR; TCRdb stores just in-frame clones and leaves some out. The repertoire holds 85,000 to 100,000 clones, with just over 85% as singletons. Sequenced: peripheral blood. Receptor source: a woman aged 60-75 years in a cohort sampled during active or convalescent COVID-19.

The chain carries TRBV29-1 and TRBJ2-3, with D tentatively TRBD2 (6 bases). V was cut by 6 bases and J by 2 bases, with 15 bases left in between. Per germline, CDR1 SQVTM and CDR2 ANQGSEA. The CDR3 sequence is 14 residues long. The CDR3 protein is CSVPRWGLTDTQYF. The DNA of the CDR3 is TGCAGCGTCCCCAGGTGGGGACTCACAGATACGCAGTATTTT.

The CDR3 is CASSLSVANTEAFF. The CDR3 DNA is TGCGCCAGCAGCTTATCAGTCGCGAACACTGAAGCTTTCTTT. The chain uses TRBV5-1 and TRBJ1-1; D is unclear. The V gene lost 2 bases and the J gene lost 1 base, with 9 bases spanning the gap. This CDR3 is 14 amino acids long. Per germline, CDR1 SGHRS and CDR2 YFSETQ.

The genes are TRBV6-1 and TRBJ1-4; D gene uncertain. The V gene's germline CDR1 is MNHNS and CDR2 SASEGT. The CDR3 totals 15 residues. Trimming removed 3 bases at V and 0 bases at J, with 8 bases between. DNA of the CDR3: TGTGCCAGCAGTGACACTTTGGCAACTAATGAAAAACTGTTTTTT. This codes for CASSDTLATNEKLFF.

V and J are TRBV21-1 and TRBJ1-3. TRBV21-1 is a documented pseudogene. The CDR3 is made up of 17 amino acids. Written as DNA, the CDR3 is TGTGCCAGCAGCAAAGAGGGGGGGCGCGTAAGAGGAAACACCATATATTTT. Translated, it gives CASSKEGGRVRGNTIYF.

The chain links TRBV19 to TRBJ1-6; 7 bases are a match to TRBD1. The CDR3 is made up of 15 amino acids. V shed 6 bases, J shed 9 bases, and the junction held 11 bases outside the gene matches. The V gene's germline CDR1 is LNHDA and CDR2 SQIVND (reference sequence). The CDR3, as DNA: TGTGCCAGTAGCCCGATAGGGGGACAGATTTCACCCCTCCACTTT. This gives the protein CASSPIGGQISPLHF.

This clone was observed once. The V and J genes are TRBV2 and TRBJ1-1, with no clear D. The CDR3 is 13 amino acids. CDR1 and CDR2 from the germline V gene are SNHLY and FYNNEI. Trimming shortened V by 3 bases and J by 2 bases, and 7 bases separated the two germline ends. The chain's CDR3 is CASSEVLNTEAFF. Here the CDR3 DNA reads TGTGCCAGCAGTGAGGTACTAAACACTGAAGCTTTCTTT.

This clone was observed a single time. CDR3 DNA: TGCAGCGTTGAGGGGACTAGCACAGATACGCAGTATTTT. This gives the protein CSVEGTSTDTQYF. The V call is TRBV29-1, the J call TRBJ2-3; perhaps TRBD2 as D (6 bases). The V gene lost 3 bases and the J gene lost 0 bases, with 7 bases spanning the gap. Germline lookup yields CDR1 SQVTM and CDR2 ANQGSEA. This CDR3 has 13 residues.

The V and J genes are TRBV18 and TRBJ1-3, with a weak D call TRBD1 (6 bases). CDR1 KGHSH and CDR2 LQKENI come from the germline V gene. The V end lost 1 base, the J end lost 2 bases, and 9 bases lay between the germline ends. The CDR3 has 15 amino acids. The CDR3: CASSPLGTTGNTIYF. The CDR3 DNA reads TGTGCCAGCTCACCACTCGGGACAACTGGAAACACCATATATTTT.

V and J are TRBV10-3 and TRBJ2-1; possible D gene TRBD2, 6 bases. V was clipped by 4 bases and J by 10 bases, with 17 bases between them. The CDR3 is 14 amino acids. Per the germline V gene, CDR1 is ENHRY and CDR2 is SYGVKD. CDR3 amino acids: CAISVLADAREQFF. As DNA, the CDR3 is TGTGCCATCAGTGTGTTAGCGGATGCCAGGGAGCAGTTCTTC.

About this clone itself: The junction does not match germline at one end; this may be a read error. The genes are TRBV19 and TRBJ1-5, with unresolved D. This CDR3 has 14 amino acids. From germline, CDR1 is LNHDA and CDR2 SQIVND (reference sequence). Here the CDR3 reads CASSSREFNQPQHF. The CDR3, as DNA: TGTGCCAGCAGTAGCCGGGAATTCAATCAGCCCCAGCATTTT. The variable domain in full, completed from reference TRBV19 and TRBJ1-5, reads DGGITQSPKYLFRKEGQNVTLSCEQNLNHDAMYWYRQDPGQGLRLIYYSQIVNDFQKGDIAEGYSVSREKKESFPLTVTSAQKNPTAFYLCASSSREFNQPQHFGDGTRLSIL.

This sequence joins TRBV19 and TRBJ1-1; 8 nucleotides align to TRBD1. The CDR3 consists of 13 residues. The V gene's germline CDR1 is LNHDA and CDR2 SQIVND (reference sequence). J lost 5 bases, V lost 10 bases, and 9 bases had no gene match. CDR3 amino acids: CATFRQGRTEAFF. For the CDR3, the DNA is TGTGCCACATTCAGACAGGGGCGTACTGAAGCTTTCTTT. The complete variable domain, with remaining parts taken from reference TRBV19 and TRBJ1-1, reads DGGITQSPKYLFRKEGQNVTLSCEQNLNHDAMYWYRQDPGQGLRLIYYSQIVNDFQKGDIAEGYSVSREKKESFPLTVTSAQKNPTAFYLCATFRQGRTEAFFGQGTRLTVV.

This chain connects TRBV11-2 to TRBJ2-7; D gene uncertain. The V end was cut by 4 bases, the J end by 1 base, with 14 bases between. Germline CDR1 SGHAT, CDR2 FQNNGV. CDR3 length: 15 residues. CDR3 in amino acids: CASSSGLLISYEQYF. As DNA, the CDR3 is TGTGCCAGCAGCTCAGGCCTCCTGATATCCTACGAGCAGTACTTC.

V is TRBV2 and J is TRBJ2-2; 8 bases align to TRBD2. The CDR3 contains 14 residues. Germline CDR1 SNHLY, CDR2 FYNNEI. Losses at the gene ends were 8 bases for V and 0 bases for J; bases not matched to a gene: 2. This CDR3 reads CASQLAANTGELFF. The CDR3 bases are TGTGCCAGCCAACTAGCGGCGAACACCGGGGAGCTGTTTTTT.

The chain is built from TRBV19 and TRBJ2-7, with 8 positions matching TRBD2. Per germline, CDR1 LNHDA and CDR2 SQIVND (reference sequence). The CDR3 sequence is 15 residues long. J was trimmed by 3 bases and V by 2 bases; bases with no gene match: 6. The CDR3: CASSILSGALYEQYF. CDR3 nucleotides: TGTGCCAGTAGTATACTTAGCGGGGCCCTCTACGAGCAGTACTTC.

The rearrangement links TRBV19 to TRBJ1-2; the D gene is possibly TRBD1 (6 bases). CDR3 length: 15 amino acids. In germline, CDR1 is LNHDA, CDR2 SQIVND (reference sequence). V gave up 1 base and J gave up 5 bases, with 14 bases separating them. Here the CDR3 DNA reads TGTGCCAGTAGTATAGCCGAGGGGGTACGATATGGCTACACCTTC. It translates to CASSIAEGVRYGYTF. Based on the CDR3 plus reference TRBV19 and TRBJ1-2, the full variable domain is DGGITQSPKYLFRKEGQNVTLSCEQNLNHDAMYWYRQDPGQGLRLIYYSQIVNDFQKGDIAEGYSVSREKKESFPLTVTSAQKNPTAFYLCASSIAEGVRYGYTFGSGTRLTVV.

V is TRBV28 and J is TRBJ1-2; D ambiguous. The CDR3 contains 12 residues. With 5 bases removed from V and 8 bases from J, the gap between germline ends came to 12 bases. CDR1 and CDR2 from the germline V gene are MDHEN and SYDVKM. CDR3 region: CASSEEPYGYTF. DNA for the CDR3: TGTGCCAGCAGTGAAGAGCCCTACGGCTACACCTTC.

V and J are TRBV30 and TRBJ1-2; no firm D call. Trimming pared 0 bases from V and 4 bases from J, leaving 12 bases between. This CDR3 spans 14 amino acids. Germline V gene sequence: CDR1 GTSNPN, CDR2 SVGIG (reference sequence). The CDR3 region has the DNA TGTGCCTGGAGTGTACGTGGGTACAGCTATGGCTACACCTTC. Its protein product is CAWSVRGYSYGYTF.

The J gene is TRBJ2-1, the V gene TRBV9, with D perhaps matching TRBD2 (5 bases). The CDR3 length is 15 residues. Trimming pared 2 bases from V and 4 bases from J, leaving 13 bases between. Germline V CDR1 and CDR2: SGDLS, YYNGEE. The DNA for the CDR3 is TGTGCCAGCAGCGTGGAGGCGCGAGATTACAATGAGCAGTTCTTC. Protein sequence: CASSVEARDYNEQFF.

The rearrangement uses TRBV19 and TRBJ2-7, with a weak D call TRBD1 (6 bases). This CDR3 comprises 11 residues. CDR1 is LNHDA, CDR2 SQIVND, per germline (reference sequence). Trimming removed 3 bases from V and 9 bases from J, with 9 bases in between. The CDR3 protein is CASSMGARQYF. CDR3 nucleotides: TGTGCCAGTAGTATGGGGGCACGGCAGTACTTC.

J is TRBJ1-5 and V is TRBV4-1; 9 positions agree with TRBD1. This CDR3 is built from 19 residues. The V and J ends lost 7 bases and 0 bases, in that order; junction bases with no gene match: 16. Looked up from germline, CDR1 is MGHRA and CDR2 is YSYEKL. Here the CDR3 DNA reads TGCGCCAGCACCCACCCACGGGGACAGGGCCCCTATAGCAATCAGCCCCAGCATTTT. This encodes CASTHPRGQGPYSNQPQHF.

The gene calls are TRBV5-4 and TRBJ2-3; no definite D call. Trimming pared 4 bases from V and 1 base from J, leaving 10 bases between. This CDR3 comprises 14 residues. Germline V lookup: CDR1 SGHNT, CDR2 YYREEE (reference sequence). CDR3 bases: TGTGCCAGCAGCCCCCCCCAGGGCACAGATACGCAGTATTTT. It encodes CASSPPQGTDTQYF.

The chain has TRBV2 and TRBJ2-7, with D perhaps TRBD2 (6 bases). V was trimmed by 4 bases and J by 0 bases, leaving 13 bases between them. CDR3 length: 15 amino acids. Germline values: CDR1 SNHLY, CDR2 FYNNEI. In DNA form, the CDR3 reads TGTGCCAGCAGTGTATCCTGGAGGGCCTCCTACGAGCAGTACTTC. It yields the protein CASSVSWRASYEQYF.

This rearrangement joins TRBV21-1 to TRBJ1-5; the tabulated D call, TRBD1, remains unverified against the DNA. TRBV21-1 is assigned pseudogene status. This CDR3 comprises 15 residues. CDR3 sequence reads: CASSTRDRANQPQHF. The CDR3 DNA follows: TGTGCCAGCAGCACCCGGGACAGGGCCAATCAGCCCCAGCATTTT.

The sample holds a few counts of this clone. The chain has TRBV15 and TRBJ2-7; 8 bases map to TRBD2. The V and J ends lost 3 bases and 1 base, in that order; junction bases with no gene match: 8. The CDR3 has 16 amino acids. CDR1 and CDR2 from the germline V gene are LNHNV and YYDKDF (reference sequence). The CDR3 DNA reads TGTGCCACCAGCAGGGGTTTTGGGACTAGGTCCTACGAGCAGTACTTC. Residues: CATSRGFGTRSYEQYF.

The chain recombines TRBV19 with TRBJ1-4, with unresolved D. V was clipped by 7 bases and J by 4 bases, with 13 bases between them. Germline V gene lookup returns CDR1 LNHDA and CDR2 SQIVND (reference sequence). The CDR3 contains 14 residues. The CDR3 loop reads CASKPPGVNEKLFF. As DNA, the CDR3 is TGTGCCAGTAAACCCCCGGGAGTTAATGAAAAACTGTTTTTT.

This clone was recorded a few times. This chain joins TRBV28 and TRBJ1-6, with D perhaps TRBD1 (6 bases). The CDR3 has 15 residues. V lost 4 bases and J 9 bases, leaving 16 bases between the germline ends. Germline V gives CDR1 MDHEN, CDR2 SYDVKM. CDR3 nucleotide sequence: TGTGCCAGCAGTTCGGGATGGCAGGGGATTTCACCCCTCCACTTT. It yields the protein CASSSGWQGISPLHF.

The chain is built from TRBV6-6 and TRBJ1-3; 9 nucleotides line up with TRBD1. Germline V gene sequence: CDR1 MNHNY, CDR2 SVGAGI (reference sequence). This CDR3 is built from 16 residues. The junction had 8 bases not matched to a gene; V was cut back by 4 bases and J by 4 bases. CDR3 in amino acids: CASSSRDRVPGNTIYF. CDR3 bases: TGTGCCAGCAGTTCCCGGGACAGGGTCCCGGGAAACACCATATATTTT.

The rearrangement uses TRBV24-1 and TRBJ1-5; D is uncertain. CDR1 is KGHDR and CDR2 is SFDVKD in the germline V gene. The V end lost 9 bases, the J end lost 2 bases, and 16 bases lay between the germline ends. CDR3 length equals 15 residues. CDR3 DNA: TGTGCCACCCCGTCCGCGGCCGTGGGCAATCAGCCCCAGCATTTT. The encoded protein is CATPSAAVGNQPQHF.